The sample holds many counts of the clone carrying this T cell receptor beta chain. Its cognate antigen is unknown. The CDR3 totals 16 residues. Per the germline V gene, CDR1 is ENHRY and CDR2 is SYGVKD. The V end was cut by 3 bases, the J end by 1 base, with 16 bases between. This specimen comes from a study of T cell repertoires in cytomegalovirus infection. Study-wide points: Ex vivo responses were dominated by HLA-C-restricted CMV-specific TCR beta clonotypes.

TCRdb re-called the reads through MiXCR, storing one row per CDR3 protein. The repertoire holds some 680,000 distinct CDR3 sequences, with roughly a third as singletons. The material sequenced was PBMCs. This TCR was sampled from a human donor in good health (CMV status not recorded). Some clones in this sample may be carry-over from other donors' samples. The V call is TRBV10-3, the J call TRBJ2-7; perhaps D is TRBD1 or TRBD2 (5 bases each). The CDR3: CAISDFRDGYSYEQYF. In nucleotides, the CDR3 is TGTGCCATCAGTGATTTCCGGGACGGCTATTCCTACGAGCAGTACTTC.